These T cell receptor beta chains were read from a single sample in a study of identical twins. TCRdb re-called the 5' RACE reads with MiXCR, one entry per CDR3 protein. Seen here are around 290,000 distinct CDR3 sequences, 8% to 9.5% observed once, and the top ten hold roughly 7%. Another study also made use of these data, one on yellow fever vaccine responses in identical twins.

Sample: CD8+ T cells sorted from blood. These receptors all come from a woman aged 18-30 years in good health. Both conserved end residues are part of each CDR3.

v_call cdr3_aa
TRBV4-3 CASSHGPGGYNEQFF
TRBV4-1 CASSQIAVDEQFF
TRBV7-9 CASSLAGANTGELFF
TRBV7-3 CASSSQPGQGTDTQYF
TRBV27 CASTSLRGDIQETQYF
TRBV5-1 CASSWTSGGPLGNEQFF
TRBV29-1 CSVGLPDSPDTQYF
TRBV12-3/TRBV12-4 CASSNARTSPGDIQYF
TRBV7-9 CASSLGPAGRDGGELFF
TRBV29-1 CSVETGDTGELFF
TRBV29-1 CSAGQAPTGELFF
TRBV3-1 CASSQDALQETQYF